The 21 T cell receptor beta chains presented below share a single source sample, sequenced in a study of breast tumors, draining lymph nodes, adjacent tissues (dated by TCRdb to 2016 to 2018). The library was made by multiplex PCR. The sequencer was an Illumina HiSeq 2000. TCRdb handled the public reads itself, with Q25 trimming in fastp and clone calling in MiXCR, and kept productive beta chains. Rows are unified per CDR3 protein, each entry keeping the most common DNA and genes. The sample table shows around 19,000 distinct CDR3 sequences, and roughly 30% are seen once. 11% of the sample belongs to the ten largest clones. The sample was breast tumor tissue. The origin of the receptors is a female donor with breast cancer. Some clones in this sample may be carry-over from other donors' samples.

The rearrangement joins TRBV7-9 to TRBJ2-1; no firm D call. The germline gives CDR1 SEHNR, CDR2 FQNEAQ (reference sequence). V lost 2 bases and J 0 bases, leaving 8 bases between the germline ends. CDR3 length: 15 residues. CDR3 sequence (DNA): TGTGCCAGCAGCTTATCGCCAGTCTCCTACAATGAGCAGTTCTTC. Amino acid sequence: CASSLSPVSYNEQFF.

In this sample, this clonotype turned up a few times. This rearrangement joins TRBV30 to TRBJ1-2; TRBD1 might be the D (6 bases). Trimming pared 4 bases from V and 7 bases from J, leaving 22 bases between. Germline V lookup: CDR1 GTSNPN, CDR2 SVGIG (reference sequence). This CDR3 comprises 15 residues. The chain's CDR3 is CAWKMKTGLISGYTF. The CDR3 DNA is TGTGCCTGGAAAATGAAGACAGGACTTATCTCTGGCTACACCTTC.

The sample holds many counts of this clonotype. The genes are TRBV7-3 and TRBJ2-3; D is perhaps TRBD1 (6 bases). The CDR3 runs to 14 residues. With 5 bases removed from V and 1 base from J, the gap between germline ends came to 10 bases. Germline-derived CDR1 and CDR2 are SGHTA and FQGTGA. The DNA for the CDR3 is TGTGCCAGCAGCCTGGGACACGGCACAGATACGCAGTATTTT. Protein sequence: CASSLGHGTDTQYF.

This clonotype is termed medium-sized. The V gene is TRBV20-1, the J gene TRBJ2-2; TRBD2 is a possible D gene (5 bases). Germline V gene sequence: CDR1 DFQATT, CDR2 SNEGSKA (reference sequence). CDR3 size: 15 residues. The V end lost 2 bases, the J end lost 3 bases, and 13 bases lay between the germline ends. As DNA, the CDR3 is TGCAGTGCTAGAATCGGCGGGTTGGACACCGGGGAGCTGTTTTTT. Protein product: CSARIGGLDTGELFF.

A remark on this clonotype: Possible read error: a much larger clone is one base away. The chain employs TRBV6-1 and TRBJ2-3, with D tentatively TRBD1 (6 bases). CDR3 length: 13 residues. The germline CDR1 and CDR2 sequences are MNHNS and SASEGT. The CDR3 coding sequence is TGTGCCAGCCATCCTGGGGGCACAGATACGCGGTATTTT. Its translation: CASHPGGTDTRYF.

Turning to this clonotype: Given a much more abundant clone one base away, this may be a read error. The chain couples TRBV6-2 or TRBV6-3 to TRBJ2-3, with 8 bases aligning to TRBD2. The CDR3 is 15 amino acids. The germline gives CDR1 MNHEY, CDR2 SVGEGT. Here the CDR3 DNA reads TGTGCCAGCAGATACTCGACTAGCGACACAGATACGCAGTATTTT. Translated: CASRYSTSDTDTQYF.

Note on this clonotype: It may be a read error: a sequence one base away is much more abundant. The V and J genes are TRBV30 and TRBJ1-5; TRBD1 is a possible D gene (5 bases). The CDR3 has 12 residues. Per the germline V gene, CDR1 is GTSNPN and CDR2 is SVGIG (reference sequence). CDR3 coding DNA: TGTACCTGGAGCAGGGCGGATCAGCCCCAGCATTTT. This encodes CTWSRADQPQHF.

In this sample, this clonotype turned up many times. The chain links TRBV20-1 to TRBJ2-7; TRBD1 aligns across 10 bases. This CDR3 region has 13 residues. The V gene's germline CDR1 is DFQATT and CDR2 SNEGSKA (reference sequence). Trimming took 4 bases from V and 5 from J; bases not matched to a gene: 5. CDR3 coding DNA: TGCAGTGCTATAACCGGGACAGGGGACGAGCAGTACTTC. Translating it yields CSAITGTGDEQYF.

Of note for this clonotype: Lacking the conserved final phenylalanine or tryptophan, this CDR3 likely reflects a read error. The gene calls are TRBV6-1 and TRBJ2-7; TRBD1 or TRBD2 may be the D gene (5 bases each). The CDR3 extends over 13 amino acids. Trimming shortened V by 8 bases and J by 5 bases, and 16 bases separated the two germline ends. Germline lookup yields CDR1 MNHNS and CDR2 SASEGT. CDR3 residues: CASGGVGVDEQYL. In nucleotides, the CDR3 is TGTGCCAGCGGAGGAGTGGGGGTGGACGAGCAGTACCTC.

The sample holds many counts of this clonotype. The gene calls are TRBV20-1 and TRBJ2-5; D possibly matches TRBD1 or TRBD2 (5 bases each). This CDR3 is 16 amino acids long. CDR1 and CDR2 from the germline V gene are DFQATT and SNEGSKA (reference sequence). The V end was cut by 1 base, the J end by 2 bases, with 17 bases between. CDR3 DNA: TGCAGTGCTAGAGGGGGGACGCCTACGCATCAAGAGACCCAGTACTTC. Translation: CSARGGTPTHQETQYF.

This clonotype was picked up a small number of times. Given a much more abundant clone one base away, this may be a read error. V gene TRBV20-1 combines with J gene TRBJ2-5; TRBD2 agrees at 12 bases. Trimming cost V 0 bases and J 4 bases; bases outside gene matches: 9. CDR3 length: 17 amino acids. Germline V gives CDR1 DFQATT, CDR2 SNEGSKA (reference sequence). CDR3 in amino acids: CSARDKLAGGWGETQYF. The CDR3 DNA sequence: TGCAGTGCTAGAGATAAACTAGCGGGAGGATGGGGAGAGACCCAGTACTTC.

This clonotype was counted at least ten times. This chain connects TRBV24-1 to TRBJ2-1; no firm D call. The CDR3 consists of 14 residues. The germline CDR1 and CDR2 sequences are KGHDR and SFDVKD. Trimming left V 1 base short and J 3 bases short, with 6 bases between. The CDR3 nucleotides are TGTGCCACCAGTGATTTTCGCCGCTACAATGAGCAGTTCTTC. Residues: CATSDFRRYNEQFF.

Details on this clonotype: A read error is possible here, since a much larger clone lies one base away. Here the CDR3 DNA reads TGTGCCAGCAGTTTAGCAGGGAGTCATGGCTACACCTTC. This sequence encodes CASSLAGSHGYTF. V usage is TRBV27 and J usage is TRBJ1-2; TRBD1 might be the D (5 bases). The germline V and J ends were trimmed by 2 bases and 6 bases, with 10 bases remaining between them. Germline assignment: CDR1 MNHEY and CDR2 SMNVEV (reference sequence). The CDR3 extends over 13 amino acids.

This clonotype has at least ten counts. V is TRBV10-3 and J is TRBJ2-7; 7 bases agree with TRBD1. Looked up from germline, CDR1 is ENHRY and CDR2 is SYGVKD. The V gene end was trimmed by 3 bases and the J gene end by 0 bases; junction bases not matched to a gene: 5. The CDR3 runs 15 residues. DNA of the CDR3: TGTGCCATCAGTGATGAGGGACAGTACTCCTACGAGCAGTACTTC. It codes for CAISDEGQYSYEQYF.

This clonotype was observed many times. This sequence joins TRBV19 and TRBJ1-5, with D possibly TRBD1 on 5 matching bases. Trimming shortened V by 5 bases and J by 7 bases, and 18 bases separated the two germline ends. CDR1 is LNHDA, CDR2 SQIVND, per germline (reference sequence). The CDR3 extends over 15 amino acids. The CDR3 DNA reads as TGTGCCAGTAGTCTGAACCCAGGGTCGAGACAGCCCCAGCATTTT. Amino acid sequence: CASSLNPGSRQPQHF.

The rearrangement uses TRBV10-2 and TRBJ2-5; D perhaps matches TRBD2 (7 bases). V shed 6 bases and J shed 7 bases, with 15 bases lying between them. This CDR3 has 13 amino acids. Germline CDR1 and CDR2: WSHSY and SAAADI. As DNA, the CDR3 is TGCGCCAGCAGCTCGGGGGGCACTGGGACCCAGTACTTC. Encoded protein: CASSSGGTGTQYF.

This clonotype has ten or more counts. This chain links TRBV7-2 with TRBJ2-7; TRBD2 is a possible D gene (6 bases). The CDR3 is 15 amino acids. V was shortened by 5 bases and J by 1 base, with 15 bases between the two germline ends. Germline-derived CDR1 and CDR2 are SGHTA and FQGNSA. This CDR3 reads CASSPISGPSYEQYF. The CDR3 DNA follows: TGTGCCAGCAGCCCCATTAGCGGACCATCCTACGAGCAGTACTTC.

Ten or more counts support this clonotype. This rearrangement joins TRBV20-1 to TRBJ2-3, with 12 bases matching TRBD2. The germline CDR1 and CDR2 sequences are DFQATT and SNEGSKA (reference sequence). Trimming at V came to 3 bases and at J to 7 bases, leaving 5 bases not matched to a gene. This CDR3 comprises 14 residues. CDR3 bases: TGCAGTGCTAGGCCTAGCGGGAGGGCACATACGCAGTATTTT. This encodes CSARPSGRAHTQYF.

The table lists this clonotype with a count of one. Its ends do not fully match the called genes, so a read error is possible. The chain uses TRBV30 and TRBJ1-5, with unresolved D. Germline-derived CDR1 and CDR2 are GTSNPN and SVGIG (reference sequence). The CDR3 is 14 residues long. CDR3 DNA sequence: TGTGCCCGGAGTACCCAGTCCGGGAATCAGCCCCAGCATTTT. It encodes CARSTQSGNQPQHF.

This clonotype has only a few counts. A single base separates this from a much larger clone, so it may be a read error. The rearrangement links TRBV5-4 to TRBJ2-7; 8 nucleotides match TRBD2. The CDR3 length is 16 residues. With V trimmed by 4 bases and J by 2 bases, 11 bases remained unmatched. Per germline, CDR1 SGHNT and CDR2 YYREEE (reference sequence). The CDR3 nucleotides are TGTGCCAGCAGCCCCGGAGGGAGCGGGGGCCCCTACGAGCAGTACTTC. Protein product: CASSPGGSGGPYEQYF.

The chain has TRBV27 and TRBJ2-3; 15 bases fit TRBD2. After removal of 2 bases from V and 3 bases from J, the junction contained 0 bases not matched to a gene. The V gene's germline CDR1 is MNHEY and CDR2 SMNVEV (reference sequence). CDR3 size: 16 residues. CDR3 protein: CASSLGTSGRTDTQYF. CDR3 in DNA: TGTGCCAGCAGTTTAGGGACTAGCGGGAGGACAGATACGCAGTATTTT.